Shown below are 30 T cell receptor beta chains from a single sample sequenced in a study of blood T cells in healthy people across ages. Alongside a J-beta primer mix, a sample-barcoded 5' primer served in a second PCR lasting roughly 7 to 11 cycles. Each CDR3 protein gets one entry after TCRdb re-called the 5' RACE reads with MiXCR. The sample lists roughly 680,000 distinct CDR3 sequences, over 45% occurring once. The sequenced sample consisted of blood. The source of these receptors is a woman aged 60-75 years in good health.

DNA of the CDR3: TGTGCCAGCAGCGTGGGGGCGGGACAGGGAAGCATTCAGTACTTC. Its protein product is CASSVGAGQGSIQYF. This rearrangement joins TRBV9 to TRBJ2-4; 9 nucleotides align to TRBD1. The germline V gene has CDR1 SGDLS and CDR2 YYNGEE. J lost 9 bases, V lost 2 bases, and 9 bases had no gene match. CDR3 size: 15 residues. The full variable domain, its missing parts supplied by reference TRBV9 and TRBJ2-4, is DSGVTQTPKHLITATGQRVTLRCSPRSGDLSVYWYQQSLDQGLQFLIQYYNGEERAKGNILERFSAQQFPDLHSELNLSSLELGDSALYFCASSVGAGQGSIQYFGAGTRLSVL.

This sequence joins TRBV20-1 and TRBJ2-7, with 10 bases aligning to TRBD2. Germline values: CDR1 DFQATT, CDR2 SNEGSKA (reference sequence). The ends lost 1 base at V and 3 bases at J; junction bases unmatched: 6. The CDR3 totals 15 residues. The CDR3 DNA sequence: TGCAGTGCTAGAGTTAGCGGGAGGACCAACTACGAGCAGTACTTC. Its translation: CSARVSGRTNYEQYF.

This chain uses TRBV4-2 with TRBJ1-5; 7 nucleotides align to TRBD1. The CDR3 covers 15 residues. V shed 4 bases and J 1 base; nucleotides not matched to a gene: 4. The germline CDR1 and CDR2 sequences are LGHNA and YNFKEQ. CDR3: CASSRDRVSNQPQHF. The CDR3 DNA reads TGTGCCAGCAGCCGAGACAGGGTAAGCAATCAGCCCCAGCATTTT.

This clonotype was observed a handful of times. This chain links TRBV29-1 with TRBJ2-5; TRBD1 is a possible D gene (6 bases). The CDR3 is 15 residues long. Germline CDR1 and CDR2: SQVTM and ANQGSEA. The V gene lost 7 bases and the J gene lost 1 base, with 19 bases spanning the gap. This CDR3 reads CSARGSQTGQETQYF. The CDR3 nucleotides are TGCAGCGCCCGAGGAAGTCAGACAGGCCAAGAGACCCAGTACTTC.

This chain joins TRBV7-2 and TRBJ1-1; perhaps TRBD1 as D (5 bases). The CDR3 has 14 amino acids. CDR1 and CDR2 from the germline V gene are SGHTA and FQGNSA. Trimming cost V 6 bases and J 0 bases, with 11 bases left between them. CDR3 sequence (DNA): TGTGCCAGCAGATTGACAGACCTGAACACTGAAGCTTTCTTT. Its protein is CASRLTDLNTEAFF.

The chain carries TRBV20-1 and TRBJ2-7; D may be TRBD2 (6 bases). There are 13 residues in the CDR3. In germline, CDR1 is DFQATT, CDR2 SNEGSKA (reference sequence). Trimming removed 5 bases from V and 2 bases from J, with 13 bases in between. CDR3 coding DNA: TGCAGTGCTCGACTAGTTAACCCCTACGAGCAGTACTTC. Translating it yields CSARLVNPYEQYF.

V is TRBV20-1 and J is TRBJ2-7, with 9 nucleotides matching TRBD2. Trimming took 0 bases from V and 3 from J; bases not matched to a gene: 6. This CDR3 has 15 amino acids. From germline, CDR1 is DFQATT and CDR2 SNEGSKA (reference sequence). The CDR3 DNA is TGCAGTGCTAGAGATGAGGCGGGAGGGCTCTACGAGCAGTACTTC. As protein: CSARDEAGGLYEQYF.

As for this clonotype: This may stem from a read error, because a much larger clone lies one nucleotide away. In nucleotides, the CDR3 is TGCAGCGTTAGTTTCGGGGCAGGAGTATCGGAGCAGTACTTC. It encodes CSVSFGAGVSEQYF. V gene TRBV29-1 combines with J gene TRBJ2-1, with D possibly being TRBD1 or TRBD2 (5 bases each). The J call may be incorrect, as the DNA end agrees better with TRBJ2-7. Germline CDR1 reads SQVTM; CDR2 reads ANQGSEA. The CDR3 spans 14 residues.

The chain employs TRBV5-1 and TRBJ2-3, with 12 positions matching TRBD2. Germline CDR1 and CDR2: SGHRS and YFSETQ. V trimming: 3 bases; J trimming: 0 bases; junction bases outside the gene matches: 5. The length of the CDR3 is 17 residues. The CDR3 is CASSSRLAGASTDTQYF. CDR3 bases: TGCGCCAGCAGCTCCCGACTAGCGGGGGCTAGCACAGATACGCAGTATTTT.

The chain recombines TRBV28 with TRBJ2-5, with a possible D match to TRBD2 (5 bases). The CDR3 is 17 residues long. Per the germline V gene, CDR1 is MDHEN and CDR2 is SYDVKM. Trimming took off 5 bases at V and 0 bases at J, with 19 bases between the two ends. In DNA, the CDR3 is TGTGCCAGCAGTCCCACTTTCCTCAGGCGGGACCAAGAGACCCAGTACTTC. Translated: CASSPTFLRRDQETQYF. The variable domain in full, with the rest retrieved from reference TRBV28 and TRBJ2-5, is DVKVTQSSRYLVKRTGEKVFLECVQDMDHENMFWYRQDPGLGLRLIYFSYDVKMKEKGDIPEGYSVSREKKERFSLILESASTNQTSMYLCASSPTFLRRDQETQYFGPGTRLLVL.

The chain couples TRBV7-2 to TRBJ2-1; D perhaps matches TRBD2 (6 bases). The J call may be mistaken, given a closer DNA end match to TRBJ2-7. The CDR3 spans 15 residues. Germline CDR1 is SGHTA and CDR2 is FQGNSA. The CDR3 here is CASSLGTKLYNEQYF. In DNA, the CDR3 is TGTGCCAGCAGCTTAGGGACTAAATTATACAATGAGCAGTACTTC.

J is TRBJ1-5 and V is TRBV12-3 or TRBV12-4, with D possibly TRBD1 on 5 matching bases. There are 14 residues in the CDR3. The V gene lost 6 bases and the J gene lost 4 bases, with 13 bases spanning the gap. This chain's CDR3 is CASRPPGPNQPQHF. The CDR3, as DNA: TGTGCCAGCAGGCCACCGGGGCCGAATCAGCCCCAGCATTTT.

The chain couples TRBV10-3 to TRBJ2-1, with D possibly matching TRBD2 (5 bases). Trimming removed 3 bases from V and 5 bases from J, with 20 bases in between. Germline CDR1 reads ENHRY; CDR2 reads SYGVKD. CDR3 length equals 17 residues. The chain's CDR3 is CAISEGGRELVNNEQFF. Here the CDR3 DNA reads TGTGCCATCAGTGAAGGAGGTCGGGAACTTGTAAACAATGAGCAGTTCTTC.

Turning to this clonotype: The junction departs from germline at one end; a sequencing error may be responsible. The rearrangement links TRBV20-1 to TRBJ2-7; 8 bases match TRBD2. The germline V gene encodes CDR1 DFQATT and CDR2 SNEGSKA (reference sequence). The CDR3 totals 14 residues. The CDR3 here is CSAQGGGRGYERYF. The CDR3 nucleotides read TGCAGTGCCCAAGGCGGGGGGAGAGGCTACGAGCGGTACTTC.

This clonotype has more than one count but fewer than ten. The chain carries TRBV7-2 and TRBJ2-7; 7 bases are a match to TRBD1. Trimming cost V 1 base and J 4 bases; bases outside gene matches: 7. Germline CDR1 reads SGHTA; CDR2 reads FQGNSA. This CDR3 has 15 amino acids. This chain's CDR3 is CASSLGQGQGYEQYF. For the CDR3, the DNA is TGTGCCAGCAGCTTAGGACAGGGTCAAGGGTACGAGCAGTACTTC.

The rearrangement joins TRBV13 to TRBJ2-5; D gene uncertain. V gave up 4 bases and J gave up 5 bases, with 8 bases separating them. The CDR3 length is 12 residues. Germline CDR1 is PRHDT and CDR2 is FYEKMQ (reference sequence). This CDR3 reads CASSSPVETQYF. Written as DNA, the CDR3 is TGTGCCAGCAGCTCCCCTGTGGAGACCCAGTACTTC.

The rearrangement links TRBV2 to TRBJ2-4; D is ambiguous. Trimming stripped 8 bases from V and 13 bases from J, with 12 bases between. Per germline, CDR1 SNHLY and CDR2 FYNNEI. The CDR3 is made up of 10 amino acids. The CDR3 region is CASSDLEQYF. The DNA of the CDR3 is TGTGCCAGCTCGGACCTTGAGCAGTACTTC.

The V gene is TRBV7-2, the J gene TRBJ2-7, with 9 bases fitting TRBD1. From germline, CDR1 is SGHTA and CDR2 FQGNSA. The CDR3 is 16 residues long. Losses at the gene ends were 1 base for V and 3 bases for J; bases not matched to a gene: 7. This CDR3 is CASSLGGGQGLYEQYF. The CDR3 DNA reads as TGTGCCAGCAGCTTAGGGGGGGGACAGGGACTCTACGAGCAGTACTTC.

V and J are TRBV28 and TRBJ2-1; 10 nucleotides match TRBD2. The germline V gene has CDR1 MDHEN and CDR2 SYDVKM. This CDR3 is 16 amino acids long. After removal of 5 bases from V and 7 bases from J, the junction contained 11 bases not matched to a gene. The CDR3 here is CASSPRGSGRANEQFF. The CDR3 DNA follows: TGTGCCAGCAGTCCCCGGGGGAGCGGGAGGGCTAATGAGCAGTTCTTC.

This clonotype was counted between two and nine times. CDR3 sequence reads: CASNEGNSYEQFF. DNA for the CDR3: TGCGCCAGCAATGAGGGGAACTCCTATGAGCAGTTCTTC. J is TRBJ2-1 and V is TRBV5-1; D possibly uses TRBD1 or TRBD2 (5 bases each). This CDR3 has 13 residues. The germline V and J ends were trimmed by 6 bases and 8 bases, with 15 bases remaining between them. Germline CDR1 SGHRS, CDR2 YFSETQ.

The chain links TRBV2 to TRBJ2-2, with D unclear. The germline CDR1 and CDR2 sequences are SNHLY and FYNNEI. The CDR3 covers 14 residues. V gave up 7 bases and J gave up 0 bases, with 9 bases separating them. The CDR3 loop reads CASIMQANTGELFF. The CDR3 bases are TGTGCCAGCATCATGCAGGCGAACACCGGGGAGCTGTTTTTT.

The table lists this clonotype with a count of one. The chain combines TRBV28 with TRBJ2-4; D tentatively fits TRBD1 or TRBD2 (6 bases each). The CDR3 has 15 amino acids. The germline gives CDR1 MDHEN, CDR2 SYDVKM. V gave up 5 bases and J gave up 4 bases, with 15 bases separating them. Here the CDR3 reads CASSPNGGSKNIQYF. The DNA of the CDR3 is TGTGCCAGCAGTCCCAACGGGGGCAGTAAAAACATTCAGTACTTC.

CDR3 amino acids: CASSSLDRGAQYF. The DNA for the CDR3 is TGTGCCAGCAGTTCCCTCGACAGGGGGGCGCAGTACTTC. The V gene is TRBV28, the J gene TRBJ2-7; TRBD1 agrees at 9 bases. Germline V gene sequence: CDR1 MDHEN, CDR2 SYDVKM. Trimming removed 4 bases from V and 9 bases from J; junction bases left unmatched: 7. This CDR3 is 13 amino acids long.

The chain has TRBV7-2 and TRBJ2-1; 11 bases map to TRBD2. CDR1 and CDR2 from the germline V gene are SGHTA and FQGNSA. The J segment lost 4 bases and the V segment lost 2 bases, leaving 4 bases of the junction unmatched. This CDR3 contains 16 residues. CDR3 bases: TGTGCCAGCAGCTTAACTAGCGGGAGCCTTTACAATGAGCAGTTCTTC. It is translated as CASSLTSGSLYNEQFF.

This clonotype turned up a few times. The chain recombines TRBV7-2 with TRBJ2-5, with D possibly being TRBD2 (6 bases). V was shortened by 5 bases and J by 2 bases, with 15 bases between the two germline ends. The germline V gene encodes CDR1 SGHTA and CDR2 FQGNSA. This CDR3 spans 15 amino acids. In DNA form, the CDR3 reads TGTGCCAGCAGCCTGTCCCGGGACTCTCAAGAGACCCAGTACTTC. This translates into CASSLSRDSQETQYF.

This clonotype was detected only a few times. The chain uses TRBV7-2 and TRBJ2-5; TRBD2 matches at 7 bases. TRBJ2-7 matches the DNA end more closely, so the J call is doubtful. The CDR3 extends over 16 amino acids. Germline CDR1 is SGHTA and CDR2 is FQGNSA. CDR3 residues: CASSLFAAGRGYEQYF. As DNA, the CDR3 is TGTGCCAGCAGCTTATTTGCGGCAGGGAGGGGCTACGAGCAGTACTTC.

This clonotype was observed at least ten times. CDR3 DNA sequence: TGTGCCAGCAGTTTAGGCAGGGACAGCCAGGGCTACACCTTC. Protein sequence: CASSLGRDSQGYTF. The V and J genes are TRBV12-3 or TRBV12-4 and TRBJ1-2, with TRBD1 identical over 7 bases. With V trimmed by 1 base and J by 8 bases, 7 bases remained unmatched. This CDR3 is built from 14 residues.

The sample holds a few counts of this clonotype. The chain combines TRBV6-5 with TRBJ2-7, with 7 nucleotides matching TRBD1. The junction had 11 bases not matched to a gene; V was cut back by 6 bases and J by 3 bases. The germline V gene has CDR1 MNHEY and CDR2 SVGAGI. CDR3 size: 15 residues. CDR3 protein: CASSLLNRGGYEQYF. The CDR3 region has the DNA TGTGCCAGCAGCCTCCTAAACAGGGGTGGCTACGAGCAGTACTTC.

The chain is built from TRBV4-2 and TRBJ2-3, with TRBD2 matching 10 bases. The CDR3 sequence is 16 residues long. Germline CDR1 and CDR2: LGHNA and YNFKEQ. V was clipped by 0 bases and J by 5 bases; unmatched bases: 5. The DNA of the CDR3 is TGTGCCAGCAGCCAAGAATGGAGGACTAGCGGAGATACGCAGTATTTT. Protein product: CASSQEWRTSGDTQYF.

Turning to this clonotype: A read error may produce the germline difference seen at one junction end. The chain links TRBV20-1 to TRBJ1-2, with TRBD1 matching 10 bases. The germline V gene has CDR1 DFQATT and CDR2 SNEGSKA (reference sequence). CDR3 length: 15 amino acids. The CDR3 DNA sequence: TGCAGTGCTAGAGGGGACAGGGGTGAGAACTATGGCTACACCTTT. This gives the protein CSARGDRGENYGYTF.